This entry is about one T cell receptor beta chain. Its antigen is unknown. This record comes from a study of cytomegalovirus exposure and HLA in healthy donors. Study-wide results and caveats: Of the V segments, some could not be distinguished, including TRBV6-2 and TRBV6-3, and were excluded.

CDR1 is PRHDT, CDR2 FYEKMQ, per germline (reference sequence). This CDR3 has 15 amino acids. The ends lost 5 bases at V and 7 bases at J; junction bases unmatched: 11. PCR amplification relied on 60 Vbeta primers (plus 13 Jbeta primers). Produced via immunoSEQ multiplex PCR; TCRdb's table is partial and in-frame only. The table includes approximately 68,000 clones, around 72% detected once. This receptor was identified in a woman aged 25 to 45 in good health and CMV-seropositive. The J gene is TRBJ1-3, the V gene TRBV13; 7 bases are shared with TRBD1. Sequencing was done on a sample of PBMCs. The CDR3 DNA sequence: TGTGCCAGCAGCATCCGACAGGGCCATTGGAACACCATATATTTT. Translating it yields CASSIRQGHWNTIYF.